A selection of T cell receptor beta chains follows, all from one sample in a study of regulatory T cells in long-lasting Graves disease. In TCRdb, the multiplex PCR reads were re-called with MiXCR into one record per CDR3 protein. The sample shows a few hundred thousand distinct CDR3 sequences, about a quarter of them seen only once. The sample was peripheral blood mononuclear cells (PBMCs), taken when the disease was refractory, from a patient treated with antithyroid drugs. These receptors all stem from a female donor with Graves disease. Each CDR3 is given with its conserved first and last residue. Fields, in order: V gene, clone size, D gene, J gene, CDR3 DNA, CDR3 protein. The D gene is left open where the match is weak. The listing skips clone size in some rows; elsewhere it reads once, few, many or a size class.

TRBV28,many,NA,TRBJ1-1,TGTGCCAGTCGTGGGCCGACGAACACTGAAGCTTTCTTT,CASRGPTNTEAFF
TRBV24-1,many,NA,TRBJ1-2,TGTGCCACCGGGGACACGACCTATGGCTACACCTTC,CATGDTTYGYTF
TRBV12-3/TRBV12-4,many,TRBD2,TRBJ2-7,TGTGCCAGCAGTTTAATCCCGATGGTAGGGTTTAGCGGGATTTACGAGCAGTACTTC,CASSLIPMVGFSGIYEQYF
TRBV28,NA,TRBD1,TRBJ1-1,TGTGCCAGCAGTTTGGGGACAGTCCTTGAAGCTTTCTTT,CASSLGTVLEAFF
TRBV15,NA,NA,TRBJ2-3,TGTGCCACCAGCAGTGAAAGCACCCGGACATTTAGCACAGATACGCAGTATTTT,CATSSESTRTFSTDTQYF
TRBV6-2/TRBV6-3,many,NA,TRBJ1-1,TGTGCCAGCAGTTACACAGACACTGAAGCTTTCTTT,CASSYTDTEAFF
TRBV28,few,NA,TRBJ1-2,TGTGCCAGCAGTTCAGGGTCCAACTATGACTACACCTTC,CASSSGSNYDYTF
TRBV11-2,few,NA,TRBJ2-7,TGTGCCAGCAGCTTAGAATGGGCTAAAAACTCCTACGAGCAGTACTTC,CASSLEWAKNSYEQYF
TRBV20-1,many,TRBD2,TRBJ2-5,TGCAGTGCTAGGCTAGCGGGAGGGGGAGAGACCCAGTACTTC,CSARLAGGGETQYF
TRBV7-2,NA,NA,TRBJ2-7,TGTGCCAGCAGCTTAGTTCTTGCCGTTGAGGCGCAGATCGACGAGCAGTACTTC,CASSLVLAVEAQIDEQYF
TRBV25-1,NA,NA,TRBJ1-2,TGTGCCAGCAGTGAATTCCTCCCCGGGACGGCGAACTATGGCTACACCTTC,CASSEFLPGTANYGYTF
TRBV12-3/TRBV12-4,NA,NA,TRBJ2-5,TGTGCCAGCAGTTTTAGGGGGGGGGGGTCAGCCCAAGAGACCCAGTACTTC,CASSFRGGGSAQETQYF
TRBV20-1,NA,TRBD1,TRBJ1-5,TGCAGTGCTAGAGAGCGGGACAGGGCGTGGAAGCAGCCCCAGCATTTT,CSARERDRAWKQPQHF
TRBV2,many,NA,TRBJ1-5,TGTGCCAGCAGTATTCCGGGGAATCAGCCCCAGCATTTT,CASSIPGNQPQHF
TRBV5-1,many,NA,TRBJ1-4,TGCGCCAGCAGCGGAGACAGCTCGAACAATGAAAAACTGTTTTTT,CASSGDSSNNEKLFF
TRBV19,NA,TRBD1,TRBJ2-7,TGTGCCAGTAGTCAACAGGGGACCTCCTACGAGCAGTACTTC,CASSQQGTSYEQYF
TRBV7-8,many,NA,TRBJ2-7,TGTGCCAGCAGCCCGGTACCGTCCGACGAGCAGTACTTC,CASSPVPSDEQYF
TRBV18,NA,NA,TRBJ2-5,TGTGCCAGCTCACGTCTAGCCCAGACCCAGTACTTC,CASSRLAQTQYF
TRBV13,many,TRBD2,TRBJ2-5,TGTGCCAGCAGCCGCCTAGCGGGAGGTTGGGAGACCCAGTACTTC,CASSRLAGGWETQYF
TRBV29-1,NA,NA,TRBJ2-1,TGCAGCGTAGAAGGACACAAAGCGAATGAGCAGTTCTTC,CSVEGHKANEQFF
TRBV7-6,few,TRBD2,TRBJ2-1,TGTGCCAGCAGCCCTTTTAGCGGGAGGACCTACAATGAGCAGTTCTTC,CASSPFSGRTYNEQFF
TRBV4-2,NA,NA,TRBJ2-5,TGTGCCAGCAGCCAAGTAAGGGGTGGACGGCAGCAAGAGACCCAGTACTTC,CASSQVRGGRQQETQYF
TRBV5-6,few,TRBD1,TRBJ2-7,TGTGCCAGCAGCATGGACAGGGTCTCCTACGAGCAGTACTTC,CASSMDRVSYEQYF